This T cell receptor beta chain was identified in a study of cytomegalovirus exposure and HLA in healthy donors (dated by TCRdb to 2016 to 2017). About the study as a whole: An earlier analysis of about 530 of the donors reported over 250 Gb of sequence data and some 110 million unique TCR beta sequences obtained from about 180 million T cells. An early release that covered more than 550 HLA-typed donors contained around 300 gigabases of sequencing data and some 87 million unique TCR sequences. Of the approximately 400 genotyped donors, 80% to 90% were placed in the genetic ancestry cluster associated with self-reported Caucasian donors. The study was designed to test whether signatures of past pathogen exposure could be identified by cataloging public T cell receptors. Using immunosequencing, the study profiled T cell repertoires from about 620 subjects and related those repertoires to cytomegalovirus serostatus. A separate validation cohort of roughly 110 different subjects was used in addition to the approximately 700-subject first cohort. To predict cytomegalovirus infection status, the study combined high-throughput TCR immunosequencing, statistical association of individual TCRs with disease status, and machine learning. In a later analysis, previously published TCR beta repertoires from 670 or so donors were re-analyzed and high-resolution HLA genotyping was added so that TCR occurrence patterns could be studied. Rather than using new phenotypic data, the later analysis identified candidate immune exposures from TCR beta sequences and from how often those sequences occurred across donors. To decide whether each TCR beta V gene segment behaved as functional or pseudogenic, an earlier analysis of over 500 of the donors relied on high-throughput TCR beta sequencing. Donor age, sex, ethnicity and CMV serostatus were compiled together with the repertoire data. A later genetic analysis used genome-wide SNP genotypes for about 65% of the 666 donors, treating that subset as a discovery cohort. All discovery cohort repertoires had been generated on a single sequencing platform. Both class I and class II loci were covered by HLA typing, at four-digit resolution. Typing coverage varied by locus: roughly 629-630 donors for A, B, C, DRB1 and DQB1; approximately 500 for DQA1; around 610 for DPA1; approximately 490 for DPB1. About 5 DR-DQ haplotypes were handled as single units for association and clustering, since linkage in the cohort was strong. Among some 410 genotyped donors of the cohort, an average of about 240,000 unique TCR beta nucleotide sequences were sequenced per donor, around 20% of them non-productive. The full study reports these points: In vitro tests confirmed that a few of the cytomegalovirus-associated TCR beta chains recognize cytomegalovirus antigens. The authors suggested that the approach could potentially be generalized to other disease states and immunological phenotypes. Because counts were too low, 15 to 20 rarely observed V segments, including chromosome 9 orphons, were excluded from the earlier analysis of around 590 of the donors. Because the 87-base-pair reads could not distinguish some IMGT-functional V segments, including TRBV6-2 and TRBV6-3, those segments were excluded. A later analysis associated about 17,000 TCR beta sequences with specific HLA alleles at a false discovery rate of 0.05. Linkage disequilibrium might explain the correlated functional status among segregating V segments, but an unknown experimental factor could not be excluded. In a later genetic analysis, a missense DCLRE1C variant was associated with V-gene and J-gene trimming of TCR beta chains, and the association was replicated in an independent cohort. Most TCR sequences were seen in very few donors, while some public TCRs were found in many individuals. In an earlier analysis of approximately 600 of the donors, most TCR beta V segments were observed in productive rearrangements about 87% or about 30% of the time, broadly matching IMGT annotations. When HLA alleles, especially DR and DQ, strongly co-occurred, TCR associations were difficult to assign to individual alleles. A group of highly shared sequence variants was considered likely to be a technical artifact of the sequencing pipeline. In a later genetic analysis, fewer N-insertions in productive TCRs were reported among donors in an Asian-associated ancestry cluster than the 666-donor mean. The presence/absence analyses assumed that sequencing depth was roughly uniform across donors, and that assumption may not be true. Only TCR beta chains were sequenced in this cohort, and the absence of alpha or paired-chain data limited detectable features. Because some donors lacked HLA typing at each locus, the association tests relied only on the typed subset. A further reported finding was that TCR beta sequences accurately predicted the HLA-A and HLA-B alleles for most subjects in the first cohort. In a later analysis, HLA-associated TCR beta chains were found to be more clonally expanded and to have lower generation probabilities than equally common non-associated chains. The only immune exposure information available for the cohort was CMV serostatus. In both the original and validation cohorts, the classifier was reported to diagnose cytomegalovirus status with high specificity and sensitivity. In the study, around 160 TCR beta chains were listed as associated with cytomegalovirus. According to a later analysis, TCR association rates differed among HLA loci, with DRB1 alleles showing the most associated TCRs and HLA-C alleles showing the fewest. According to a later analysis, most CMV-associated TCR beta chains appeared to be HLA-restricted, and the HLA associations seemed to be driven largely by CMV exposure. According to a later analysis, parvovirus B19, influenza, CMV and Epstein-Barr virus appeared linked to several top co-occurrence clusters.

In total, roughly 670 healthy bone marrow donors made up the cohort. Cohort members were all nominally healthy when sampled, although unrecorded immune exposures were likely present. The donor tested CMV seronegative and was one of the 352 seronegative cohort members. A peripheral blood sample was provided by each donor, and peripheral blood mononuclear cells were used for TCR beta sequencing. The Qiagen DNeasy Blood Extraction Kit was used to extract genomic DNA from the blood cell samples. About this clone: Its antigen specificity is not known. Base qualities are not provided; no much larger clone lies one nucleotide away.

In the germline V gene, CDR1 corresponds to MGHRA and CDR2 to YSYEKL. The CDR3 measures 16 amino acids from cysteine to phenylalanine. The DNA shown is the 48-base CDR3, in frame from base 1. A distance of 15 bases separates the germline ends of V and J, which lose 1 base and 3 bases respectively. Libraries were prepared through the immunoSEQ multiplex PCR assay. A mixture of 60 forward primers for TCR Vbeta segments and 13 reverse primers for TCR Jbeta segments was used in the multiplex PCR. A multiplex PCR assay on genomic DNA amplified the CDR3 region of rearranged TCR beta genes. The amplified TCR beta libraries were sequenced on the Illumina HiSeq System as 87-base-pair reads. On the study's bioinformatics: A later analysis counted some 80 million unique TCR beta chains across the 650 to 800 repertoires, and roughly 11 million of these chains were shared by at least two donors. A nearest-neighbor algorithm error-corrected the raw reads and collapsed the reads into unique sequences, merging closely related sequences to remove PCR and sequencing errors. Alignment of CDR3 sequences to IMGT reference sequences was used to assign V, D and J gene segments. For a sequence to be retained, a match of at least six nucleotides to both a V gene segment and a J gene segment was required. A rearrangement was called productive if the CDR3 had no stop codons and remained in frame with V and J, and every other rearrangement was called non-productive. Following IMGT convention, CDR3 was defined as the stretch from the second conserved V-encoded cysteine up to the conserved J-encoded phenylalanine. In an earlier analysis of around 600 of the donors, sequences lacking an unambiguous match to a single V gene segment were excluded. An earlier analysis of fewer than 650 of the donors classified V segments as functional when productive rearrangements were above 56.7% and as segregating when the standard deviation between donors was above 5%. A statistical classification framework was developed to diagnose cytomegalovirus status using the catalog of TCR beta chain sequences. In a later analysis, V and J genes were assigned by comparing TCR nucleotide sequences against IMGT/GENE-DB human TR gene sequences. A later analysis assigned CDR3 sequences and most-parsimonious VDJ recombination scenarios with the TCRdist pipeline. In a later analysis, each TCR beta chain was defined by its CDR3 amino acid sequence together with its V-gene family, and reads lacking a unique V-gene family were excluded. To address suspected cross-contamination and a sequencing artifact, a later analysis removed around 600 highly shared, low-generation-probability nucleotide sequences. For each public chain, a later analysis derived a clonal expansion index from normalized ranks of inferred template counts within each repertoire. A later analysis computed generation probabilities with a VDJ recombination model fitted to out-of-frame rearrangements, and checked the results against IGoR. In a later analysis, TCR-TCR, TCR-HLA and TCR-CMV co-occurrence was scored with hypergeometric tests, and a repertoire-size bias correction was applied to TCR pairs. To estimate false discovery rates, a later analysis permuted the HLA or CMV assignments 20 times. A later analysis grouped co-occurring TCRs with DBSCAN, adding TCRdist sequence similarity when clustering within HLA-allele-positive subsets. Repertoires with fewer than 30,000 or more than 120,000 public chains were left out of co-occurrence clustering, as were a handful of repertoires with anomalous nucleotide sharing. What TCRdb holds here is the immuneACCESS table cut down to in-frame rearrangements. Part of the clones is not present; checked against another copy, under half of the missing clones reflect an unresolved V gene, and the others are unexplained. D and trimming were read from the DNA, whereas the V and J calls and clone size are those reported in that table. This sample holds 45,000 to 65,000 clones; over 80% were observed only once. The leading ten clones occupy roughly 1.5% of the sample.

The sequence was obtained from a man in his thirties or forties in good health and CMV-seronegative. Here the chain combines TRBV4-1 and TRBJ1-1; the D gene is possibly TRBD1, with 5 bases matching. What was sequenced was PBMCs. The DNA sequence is TGCGCCAGCAGCCAAGTGCGATTAGTCAGGGACACTGAAGCTTTCTTT. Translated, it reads CASSQVRLVRDTEAFF.